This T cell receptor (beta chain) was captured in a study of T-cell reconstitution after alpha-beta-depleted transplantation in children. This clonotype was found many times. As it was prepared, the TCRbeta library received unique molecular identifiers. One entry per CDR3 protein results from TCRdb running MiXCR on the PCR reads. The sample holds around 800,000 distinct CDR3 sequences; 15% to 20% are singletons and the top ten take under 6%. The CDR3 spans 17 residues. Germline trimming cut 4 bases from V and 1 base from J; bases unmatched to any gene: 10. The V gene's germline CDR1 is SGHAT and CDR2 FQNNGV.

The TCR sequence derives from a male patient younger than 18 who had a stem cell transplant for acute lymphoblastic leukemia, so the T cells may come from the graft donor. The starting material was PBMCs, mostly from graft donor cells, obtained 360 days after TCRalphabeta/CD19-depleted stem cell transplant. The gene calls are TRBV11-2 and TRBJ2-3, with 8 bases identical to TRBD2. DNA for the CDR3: TGTGCCAGCAGCTCCCCCATGGGAGCGGGAGGCACAGATACGCAGTATTTT. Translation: CASSSPMGAGGTDTQYF. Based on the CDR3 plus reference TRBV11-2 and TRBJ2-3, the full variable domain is EAGVAQSPRYKIIEKRQSVAFWCNPISGHATLYWYQQILGQGPKLLIQFQNNGVVDDSQLPKDRFSAERLKGVDSTLKIQPAKLEDSAVYLCASSSPMGAGGTDTQYFGPGTRLTVL.